These 19 T cell receptor beta chains came from one sample sequenced in a study of blood T cell repertoires in COVID-19. The table came from immunoSEQ multiplex PCR; TCRdb's copy has only in-frame clones and leaves some out. Among roughly 350,000 clones listed, 85% to 90% were seen once. Sequences were obtained from peripheral blood. The receptors stem from a woman between 65 and 79 years old with COVID-19, enrolled during active disease.

The V call is TRBV7-2, the J call TRBJ1-4; D is perhaps TRBD1 (5 bases). The germline V gene has CDR1 SGHTA and CDR2 FQGNSA. This CDR3 is 16 amino acids long. Trimming stripped 4 bases from V and 4 bases from J, with 16 bases between. This CDR3 reads CASSSYGQSNNEKLFF. The DNA of the CDR3 is TGTGCCAGCAGCTCTTACGGACAAAGTAATAATGAAAAACTGTTTTTT.

The table lists this clone with a few counts. The chain recombines TRBV5-1 with TRBJ1-4; 8 bases agree with TRBD1. From germline, CDR1 is SGHRS and CDR2 YFSETQ. V dropped 0 bases and J dropped 8; count of bases not matched to a gene: 9. CDR3 size: 16 residues. The CDR3 here is CASSLEQGAIREKLFF. The CDR3 DNA follows: TGCGCCAGCAGCTTGGAGCAGGGGGCGATAAGAGAAAAACTGTTTTTT.

The rearrangement joins TRBV18 to TRBJ1-2, with D possibly being TRBD1 (6 bases). This CDR3 has 13 residues. The germline V and J ends were trimmed by 6 bases and 5 bases, with 13 bases remaining between them. The germline V gene has CDR1 KGHSH and CDR2 LQKENI. The CDR3 coding sequence is TGTGCCAGCTCCGACGGCAGGGGATATGGCTACACCTTC. This codes for CASSDGRGYGYTF.

The chain recombines TRBV29-1 with TRBJ1-2; 7 bases line up with TRBD1. This CDR3 is 14 amino acids long. Trimming took 1 base from V and 5 from J; bases not matched to a gene: 7. Germline CDR1 reads SQVTM; CDR2 reads ANQGSEA. The CDR3 DNA follows: TGCAGCGTTGAAGCGCCGACAGGGAAATATGGCTACACCTTC. Translation gives CSVEAPTGKYGYTF. Full variable domain (remainder filled in from reference TRBV29-1 and TRBJ1-2): SAVISQKPSRDICQRGTSLTIQCQVDSQVTMMFWYRQQPGQSLTLIATANQGSEATYESGFVIDKFPISRPNLTFSTLTVSNMSPEDSSIYLCSVEAPTGKYGYTFGSGTRLTVV.

The chain has TRBV9 and TRBJ2-7, with a tentative D call TRBD2 (6 bases). Germline CDR1 is SGDLS and CDR2 is YYNGEE. V lost 0 bases and J 2 bases, leaving 12 bases between the germline ends. The CDR3 totals 15 residues. In DNA form, the CDR3 reads TGTGCCAGCAGCGTAGATGCCGGGGGACCCTACGAGCAGTACTTC. This codes for CASSVDAGGPYEQYF.

V gene TRBV15 combines with J gene TRBJ1-1; perhaps TRBD1 as D (6 bases). The CDR3 totals 15 residues. Looked up from germline, CDR1 is LNHNV and CDR2 is YYDKDF (reference sequence). V gave up 7 bases and J gave up 5 bases, with 20 bases separating them. The chain's CDR3 is CATTPYGGAATEAFF. CDR3 sequence (DNA): TGTGCCACCACCCCCTACGGGGGGGCTGCTACTGAAGCTTTCTTT.

Comment on this clone: Other DNA sequences in this sample translate to the same CDR3. The gene calls are TRBV28 and TRBJ2-7, with D perhaps TRBD1 (5 bases). The germline V gene encodes CDR1 MDHEN and CDR2 SYDVKM. The V gene lost 5 bases and the J gene lost 0 bases, with 14 bases spanning the gap. The CDR3 extends over 15 amino acids. In DNA form, the CDR3 reads TGTGCCAGCAGTCCATCAACAGACAGCTCCTACGAGCAGTACTTC. This codes for CASSPSTDSSYEQYF.

This rearrangement joins TRBV11-2 to TRBJ2-5, with 7 bases identical to TRBD1. V shed 1 base and J 5 bases; nucleotides not matched to a gene: 4. Germline CDR1 and CDR2: SGHAT and FQNNGV. The length of the CDR3 is 14 residues. In nucleotides, the CDR3 is TGTGCCAGCAGCTTAGCCGGGACAGTGGAGACCCAGTACTTC. As protein: CASSLAGTVETQYF.

There are a few counts of this clone. The V call is TRBV7-9, the J call TRBJ2-1; 9 nucleotides line up with TRBD2. The germline gives CDR1 SEHNR, CDR2 FQNEAQ (reference sequence). The CDR3 totals 16 residues. The J segment lost 8 bases and the V segment lost 2 bases, leaving 10 bases of the junction unmatched. The CDR3 is CASSLTRASGTDEQFF. In nucleotides, the CDR3 is TGTGCCAGCAGCTTAACGAGGGCTAGCGGGACGGATGAGCAGTTCTTC.

The rearrangement joins TRBV5-4 to TRBJ2-6, with D unresolved. Trimming took off 0 bases at V and 4 bases at J, with 8 bases between the two ends. The CDR3 is 15 residues long. Germline V lookup: CDR1 SGHNT, CDR2 YYREEE (reference sequence). CDR3 in DNA: TGTGCCAGCAGCTTGGCTGGAGCCGGGGCCAACGTCCTGACTTTC. Protein: CASSLAGAGANVLTF.

This sequence joins TRBV5-1 and TRBJ2-1, with 7 bases aligning to TRBD2. The CDR3 is 15 residues long. Germline CDR1 SGHRS, CDR2 YFSETQ. The V segment lost 0 bases and the J segment 3 bases; nucleotides outside the gene matches: 3. The chain's CDR3 is CASSLGPGGYNEQFF. DNA for the CDR3: TGCGCCAGCAGCTTGGGTCCGGGGGGCTACAATGAGCAGTTCTTC. Drawing the rest from reference TRBV5-1 and TRBJ2-1, the complete variable domain is KAGVTQTPRYLIKTRGQQVTLSCSPISGHRSVSWYQQTPGQGLQFLFEYFSETQRNKGNFPGRFSGRQFSNSRSEMNVSTLELGDSALYLCASSLGPGGYNEQFFGPGTRLTVL.

V usage is TRBV28 and J usage is TRBJ1-3; D is uncertain. CDR3 length: 15 amino acids. The germline V and J ends were trimmed by 3 bases and 0 bases, with 9 bases remaining between them. Germline loops: CDR1 MDHEN, CDR2 SYDVKM. CDR3 in DNA: TGTGCCAGCAGTTTCACTCCCGGCTCTGGAAACACCATATATTTT. Its translation: CASSFTPGSGNTIYF.

The V call is TRBV4-1, the J call TRBJ2-5, with 9 bases that match TRBD1. This CDR3 has 16 amino acids. CDR1 and CDR2 from the germline V gene are MGHRA and YSYEKL. V shed 2 bases and J 4 bases; nucleotides not matched to a gene: 8. CDR3 nucleotides: TGCGCCAGCAGCCAACCCCGGACAGGGGTGGCAGAGACCCAGTACTTC. Its translation is CASSQPRTGVAETQYF.

The chain recombines TRBV28 with TRBJ2-1, with 10 bases that match TRBD2. This CDR3 contains 13 residues. Germline V lookup: CDR1 MDHEN, CDR2 SYDVKM. The V gene end was trimmed by 7 bases and the J gene end by 9 bases; junction bases not matched to a gene: 6. As DNA, the CDR3 is TGTGCCAGCATAGCGGGGGGTGTTAGTGAGCAGTTCTTC. Translating gives CASIAGGVSEQFF.

The V and J genes are TRBV19 and TRBJ2-1; no clear D gene. The CDR3 loop spans 15 amino acids. Between the trimmed V and J ends, which lost 3 bases and 8 bases, there was a span of 17 bases. Germline CDR1 reads LNHDA; CDR2 reads SQIVND (reference sequence). The CDR3 sequence: CASSIPFNLGDEQFF. CDR3 bases: TGTGCCAGTAGTATTCCTTTTAACCTGGGCGATGAGCAGTTCTTC.

The CDR3 loop is CASSLDISVGGGGHNEQFF. The CDR3 region has the DNA TGTGCCAGCAGCTTAGATATATCTGTTGGCGGGGGGGGACACAATGAGCAGTTCTTC. The V gene is TRBV11-2, the J gene TRBJ2-1; 9 positions agree with TRBD2. CDR1 SGHAT and CDR2 FQNNGV come from the germline V gene. The J segment lost 5 bases and the V segment lost 0 bases, leaving 14 bases of the junction unmatched. The CDR3 totals 19 residues.

The rearrangement links TRBV27 to TRBJ1-3; the D gene is possibly TRBD1 (6 bases). Germline CDR1 reads MNHEY; CDR2 reads SMNVEV (reference sequence). Trimming removed 4 bases from V and 0 bases from J, with 7 bases in between. This CDR3 has 14 amino acids. CDR3 loop: CASSSGDSGNTIYF. Here the CDR3 DNA reads TGTGCCAGCAGTTCAGGGGACTCTGGAAACACCATATATTTT.

V gene TRBV5-6 combines with J gene TRBJ2-1; 7 nucleotides match TRBD1. Germline CDR1 reads SGHDT; CDR2 reads YYEEEE. The CDR3 contains 15 residues. With V trimmed by 3 bases and J by 0 bases, 3 bases remained unmatched. The CDR3 DNA follows: TGTGCCAGCAGCTCACAGGGGAGCTCCTACAATGAGCAGTTCTTC. Encoded protein: CASSSQGSSYNEQFF.

This clone was picked up a small number of times. This chain joins TRBV7-6 and TRBJ2-1, with D perhaps matching TRBD1 (6 bases). The germline gives CDR1 SGHVS, CDR2 FNYEAQ. The CDR3 loop spans 13 amino acids. The V end was cut by 5 bases, the J end by 9 bases, with 14 bases between. The CDR3 sequence: CASSPTGLGEQFF. CDR3 nucleotide sequence: TGTGCCAGCAGCCCAACAGGGTTGGGTGAGCAGTTCTTC.